These 5 T cell receptor beta chains were all obtained from the same sample, sequenced in a study of Graves' ophthalmopathy and Graves' hyperthyroidism. Scientists amplified the TCR beta CDR3 regions from RNA transcripts. An initial RT-PCR round employing HTBI primers preceded a second-round multiplex PCR. Using its own MiXCR run on the multiplex PCR reads, TCRdb lists one record per CDR3 protein. The profile shows some 750,000 distinct CDR3 sequences, roughly 40% of them singletons. The sequenced sample consisted of peripheral blood. These receptors originate from an adult man with Graves' ophthalmopathy.

The DNA of the CDR3 is TGCAGCTTACTAGCGGGAGTCCCCGAGCAGTACTTC. Residues: CSLLAGVPEQYF. This rearrangement joins TRBV29-1 to TRBJ2-7; 11 nucleotides agree with TRBD2. The V gene end was trimmed by 8 bases and the J gene end by 6 bases; junction bases not matched to a gene: 6. This CDR3 spans 12 amino acids. Germline CDR1 reads SQVTM; CDR2 reads ANQGSEA.

This clonotype was counted only a few times. The chain is built from TRBV6-6 and TRBJ2-5; D is unclear. This CDR3 is built from 14 residues. Deletions cut 2 bases from V and 4 bases from J, with 11 bases between. Germline CDR1 MNHNY, CDR2 SVGAGI (reference sequence). CDR3 coding DNA: TGTGCCAGCAGTTACAGGGATGGGCTAGAGACCCAGTACTTC. As protein: CASSYRDGLETQYF.

This chain connects TRBV5-1 to TRBJ2-6; D is perhaps TRBD1 (6 bases). CDR1 SGHRS and CDR2 YFSETQ come from the germline V gene. V was shortened by 4 bases and J by 4 bases, with 15 bases between the two germline ends. This CDR3 is built from 16 residues. CDR3 sequence reads: CASSRPQGSGANVLTF. The CDR3 DNA follows: TGCGCCAGCAGCAGACCGCAGGGGTCCGGGGCCAACGTCCTGACTTTC.

This clonotype was recorded a few times. The chain uses TRBV19 and TRBJ1-2, with D hard to call. Germline V gene lookup returns CDR1 LNHDA and CDR2 SQIVND (reference sequence). The CDR3 has 12 residues. The V end was cut by 4 bases, the J end by 2 bases, with 5 bases between. The CDR3 here is CASSNRNYGYTF. The CDR3 nucleotides are TGTGCCAGTAGTAACAGAAACTATGGCTACACCTTC.

The V gene is TRBV2, the J gene TRBJ2-6; TRBD1 matches 7 bases. Trimming cost V 10 bases and J 4 bases; bases outside gene matches: 7. The V gene's germline CDR1 is SNHLY and CDR2 FYNNEI. This CDR3 is built from 14 residues. CDR3 DNA sequence: TGTGCCACCAGGGGGAATACCGGGGCCAACGTCCTGACTTTC. Protein: CATRGNTGANVLTF.